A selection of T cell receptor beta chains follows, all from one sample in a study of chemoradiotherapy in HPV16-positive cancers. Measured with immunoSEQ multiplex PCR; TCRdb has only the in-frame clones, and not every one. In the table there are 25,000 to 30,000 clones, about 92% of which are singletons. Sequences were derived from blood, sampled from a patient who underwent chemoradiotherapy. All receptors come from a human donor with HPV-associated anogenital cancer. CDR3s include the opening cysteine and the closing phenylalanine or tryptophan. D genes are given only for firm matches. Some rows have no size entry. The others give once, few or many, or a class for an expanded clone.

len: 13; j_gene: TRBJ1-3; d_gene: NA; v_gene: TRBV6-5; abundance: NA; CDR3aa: CASSPTSGNTIYF; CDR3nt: TGTGCCAGCAGTCCAACCTCTGGAAACACCATATATTTT
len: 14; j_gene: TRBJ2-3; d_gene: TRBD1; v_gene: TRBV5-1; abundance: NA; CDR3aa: CASSPGQGQDTQYF; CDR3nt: TGCGCCAGCAGCCCCGGACAGGGGCAGGATACGCAGTATTTT
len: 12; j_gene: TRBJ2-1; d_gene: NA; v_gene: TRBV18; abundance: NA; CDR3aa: CASSPYQDEQFF; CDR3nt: TGTGCCAGCTCACCCTATCAGGATGAGCAGTTCTTC
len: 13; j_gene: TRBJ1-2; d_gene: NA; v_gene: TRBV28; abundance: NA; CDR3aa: CASTPLSNYGYTF; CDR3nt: TGTGCCAGCACCCCGCTTTCTAACTATGGCTACACCTTC
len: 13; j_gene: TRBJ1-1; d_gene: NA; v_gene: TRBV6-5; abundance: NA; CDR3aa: CASSLTGNTEAFF; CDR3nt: TGTGCCAGCAGTCTAACAGGGAACACTGAAGCTTTCTTT
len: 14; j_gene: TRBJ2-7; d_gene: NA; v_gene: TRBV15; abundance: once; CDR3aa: CATSRERPGSEQYF; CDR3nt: TGTGCCACCAGCAGAGAACGGCCAGGGAGCGAGCAGTACTTC
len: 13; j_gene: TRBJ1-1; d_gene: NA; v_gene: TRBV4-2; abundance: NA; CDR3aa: CASKTHPNTEAFF; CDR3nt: TGTGCCAGCAAAACACACCCGAACACTGAAGCTTTCTTT
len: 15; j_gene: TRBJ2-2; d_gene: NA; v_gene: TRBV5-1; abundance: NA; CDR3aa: CASSRRTAEEGELFF; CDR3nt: TGCGCCAGCAGCCGGCGGACCGCCGAGGAGGGGGAGCTGTTTTTT
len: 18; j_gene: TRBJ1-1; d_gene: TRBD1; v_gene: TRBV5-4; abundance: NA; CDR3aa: CASSLGDRGRRSVTEAFF; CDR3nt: TGTGCCAGCAGCTTGGGTGACAGGGGGCGAAGGTCGGTGACTGAAGCTTTCTTT
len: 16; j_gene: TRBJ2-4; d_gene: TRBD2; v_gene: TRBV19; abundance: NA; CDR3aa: CASSMGTSGFSHIQYF; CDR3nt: TGTGCCAGTAGTATGGGGACTAGCGGATTCAGTCACATTCAGTACTTC
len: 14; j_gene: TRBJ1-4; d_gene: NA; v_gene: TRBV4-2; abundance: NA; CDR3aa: CASSQGGGNEKLFF; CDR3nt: TGTGCCAGCAGCCAAGGGGGAGGGAATGAAAAACTGTTTTTT
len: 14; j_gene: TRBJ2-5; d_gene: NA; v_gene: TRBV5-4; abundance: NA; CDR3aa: CASSMTGIQETQYF; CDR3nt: TGTGCCAGCAGCATGACAGGTATTCAAGAGACCCAGTACTTC
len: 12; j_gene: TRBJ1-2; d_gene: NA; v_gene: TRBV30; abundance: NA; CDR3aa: CAWSVSGFGYTF; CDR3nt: TGTGCCTGGAGTGTATCCGGGTTTGGCTACACCTTC
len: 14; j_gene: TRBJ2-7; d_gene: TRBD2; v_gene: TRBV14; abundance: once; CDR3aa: CASSRLAGTYEQYF; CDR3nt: TGTGCCAGCAGCCGGCTAGCGGGGACCTACGAGCAGTACTTC
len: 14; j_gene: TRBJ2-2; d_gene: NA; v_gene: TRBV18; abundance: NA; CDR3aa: CASSPGRNTGELFF; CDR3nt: TGTGCCAGCTCACCGGGAAGGAACACCGGGGAGCTGTTTTTT
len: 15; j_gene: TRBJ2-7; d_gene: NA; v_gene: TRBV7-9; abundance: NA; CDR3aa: CASSLGGSISYEQYF; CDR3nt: TGTGCCAGCAGCTTAGGAGGATCTATCTCCTACGAGCAGTACTTC
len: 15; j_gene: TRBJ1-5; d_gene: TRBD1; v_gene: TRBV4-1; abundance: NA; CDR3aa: CASSQDDRGHQPQHF; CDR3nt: TGCGCCAGCAGCCAAGATGACAGGGGGCATCAGCCCCAGCATTTT
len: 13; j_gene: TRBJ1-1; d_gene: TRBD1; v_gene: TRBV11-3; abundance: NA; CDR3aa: CASSSGQGGEAFF; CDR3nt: TGTGCCAGCAGCTCAGGACAGGGCGGGGAAGCTTTCTTT
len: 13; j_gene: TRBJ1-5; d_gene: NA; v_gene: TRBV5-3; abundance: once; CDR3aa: CARSLVSGKPQHF; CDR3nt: TGTGCCAGAAGCTTGGTAAGCGGCAAGCCCCAGCATTTT
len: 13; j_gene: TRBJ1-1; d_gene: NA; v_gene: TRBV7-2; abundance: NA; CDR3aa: CASSSQGDTEAFF; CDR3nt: TGTGCCAGCAGCTCACAGGGTGACACTGAAGCTTTCTTT
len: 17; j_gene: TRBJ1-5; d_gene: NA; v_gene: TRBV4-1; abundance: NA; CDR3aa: CASSQEVLGARYQPQHF; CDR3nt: TGCGCCAGCAGCCAAGAAGTTCTCGGGGCCCGGTATCAGCCCCAGCATTTT
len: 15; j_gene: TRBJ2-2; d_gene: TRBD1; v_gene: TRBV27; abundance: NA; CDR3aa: CASSWGQGVTGELFF; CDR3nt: TGTGCCAGCAGTTGGGGACAGGGGGTCACCGGGGAGCTGTTTTTT
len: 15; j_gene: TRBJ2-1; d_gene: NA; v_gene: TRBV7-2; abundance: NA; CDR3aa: CASTTRGVTRGEQFF; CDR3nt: TGTGCCAGCACCACCAGGGGGGTAACTCGGGGGGAGCAGTTCTTC
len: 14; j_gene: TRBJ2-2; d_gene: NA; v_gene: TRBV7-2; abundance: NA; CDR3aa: CASSHQWGTGELFF; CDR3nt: TGTGCCAGCAGCCACCAGTGGGGCACCGGGGAGCTGTTTTTT
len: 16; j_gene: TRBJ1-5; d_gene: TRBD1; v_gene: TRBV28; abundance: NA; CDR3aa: CASRAPGTGGHQPQHF; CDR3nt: TGTGCCAGCAGAGCACCCGGGACAGGGGGCCATCAGCCCCAGCATTTT
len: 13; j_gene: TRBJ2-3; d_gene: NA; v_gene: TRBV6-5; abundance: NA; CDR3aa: CASSSESSDTQYF; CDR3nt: TGTGCCAGCAGCTCAGAGAGCTCGGATACGCAGTATTTT
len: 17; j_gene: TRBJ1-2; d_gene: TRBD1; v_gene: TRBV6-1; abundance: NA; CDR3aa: CASSEMDSGTANYGYTF; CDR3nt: TGTGCCAGCAGTGAGATGGATTCCGGGACAGCTAACTATGGCTACACCTTC
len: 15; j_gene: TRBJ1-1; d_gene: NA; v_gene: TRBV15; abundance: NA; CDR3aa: CATSRVGGLSTEAFF; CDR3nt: TGTGCCACCAGCAGAGTCGGCGGTTTGAGCACTGAAGCTTTCTTT
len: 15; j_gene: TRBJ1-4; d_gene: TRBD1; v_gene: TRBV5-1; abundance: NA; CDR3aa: CASSSDRHRSEKLFF; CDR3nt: TGCGCCAGCAGCTCGGACAGGCATCGCAGTGAAAAACTGTTTTTT
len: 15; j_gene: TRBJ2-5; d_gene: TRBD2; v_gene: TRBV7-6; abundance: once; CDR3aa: CASSLRLAGEETQYF; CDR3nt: TGTGCCAGCAGCCTAAGGCTAGCGGGGGAAGAGACCCAGTACTTC
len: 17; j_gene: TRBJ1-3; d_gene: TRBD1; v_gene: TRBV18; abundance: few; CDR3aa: CASSPNGQALSGNTIYF; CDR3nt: TGTGCCAGCTCACCGAACGGACAGGCTCTCTCTGGAAACACCATATATTTT
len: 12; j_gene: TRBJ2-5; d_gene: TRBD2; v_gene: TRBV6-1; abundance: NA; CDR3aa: CASSPSGGAQYF; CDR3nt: TGTGCCAGCAGCCCTTCGGGGGGGGCCCAGTACTTC
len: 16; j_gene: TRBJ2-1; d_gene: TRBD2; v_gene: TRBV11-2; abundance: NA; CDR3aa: CASSKLGQVAGDEQFF; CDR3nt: TGTGCCAGCAGCAAACTGGGCCAGGTTGCGGGGGATGAGCAGTTCTTC
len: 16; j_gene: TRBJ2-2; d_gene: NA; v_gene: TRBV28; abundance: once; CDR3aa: CASSLTGSLPTAELFF; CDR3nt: TGTGCCAGCAGTCTAACAGGATCGCTTCCTACCGCGGAGCTGTTTTTT
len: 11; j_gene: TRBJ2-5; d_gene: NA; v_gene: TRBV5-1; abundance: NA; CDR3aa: CASSLELTQYF; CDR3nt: TGCGCCAGCAGCTTGGAGTTGACCCAGTACTTC
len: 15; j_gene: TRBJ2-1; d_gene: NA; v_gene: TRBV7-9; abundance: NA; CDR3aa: CASSLGWNSYNEQFF; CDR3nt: TGTGCCAGCAGCTTAGGCTGGAACTCCTACAATGAGCAGTTCTTC
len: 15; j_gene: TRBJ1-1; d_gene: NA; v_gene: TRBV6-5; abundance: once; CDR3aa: CASSYGSRFGTEAFF; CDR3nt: TGTGCCAGCAGTTACGGTTCCAGATTTGGCACTGAAGCTTTCTTT
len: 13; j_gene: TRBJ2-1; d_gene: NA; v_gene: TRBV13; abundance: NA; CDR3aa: CASSSVVDNEQFF; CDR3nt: TGTGCCAGCAGCTCCGTGGTGGACAATGAGCAGTTCTTC
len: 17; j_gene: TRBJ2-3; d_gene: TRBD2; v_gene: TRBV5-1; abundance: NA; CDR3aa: CASSLVFSGGATDTQYF; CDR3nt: TGCGCCAGCAGCTTGGTGTTTAGCGGGGGGGCCACAGATACGCAGTATTTT
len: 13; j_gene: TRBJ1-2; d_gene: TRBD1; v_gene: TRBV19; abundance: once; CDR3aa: CASSINRGLGYTF; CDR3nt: TGTGCCAGTAGTATCAACAGGGGGCTCGGCTACACCTTC
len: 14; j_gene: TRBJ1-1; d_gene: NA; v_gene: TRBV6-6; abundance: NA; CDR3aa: CASSYTGPNTEAFF; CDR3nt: TGTGCCAGCAGTTATACGGGCCCGAACACTGAAGCTTTCTTT
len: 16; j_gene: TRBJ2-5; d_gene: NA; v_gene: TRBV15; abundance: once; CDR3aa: CATSKLKSGGEETQYF; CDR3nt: TGTGCCACCAGCAAACTTAAGTCGGGGGGCGAAGAGACCCAGTACTTC
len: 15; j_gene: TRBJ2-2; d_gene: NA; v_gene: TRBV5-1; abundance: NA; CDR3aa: CASSNSGSDTGELFF; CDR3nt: TGCGCCAGCAGCAACTCGGGGTCAGACACCGGGGAGCTGTTTTTT
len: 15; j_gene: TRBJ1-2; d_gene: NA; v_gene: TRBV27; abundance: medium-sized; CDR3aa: CASSLSRGGLNGYTF; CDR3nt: TGTGCCAGCAGTTTATCGAGGGGGGGACTTAATGGCTACACCTTC
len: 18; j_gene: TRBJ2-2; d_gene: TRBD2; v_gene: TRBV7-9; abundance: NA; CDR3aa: CASSAGLAGALWAGELFF; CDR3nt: TGTGCCAGCAGCGCTGGACTAGCGGGGGCCCTATGGGCCGGGGAGCTGTTTTTT
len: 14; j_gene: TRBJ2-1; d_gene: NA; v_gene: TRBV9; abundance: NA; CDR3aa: CASSPSGGYNEQFF; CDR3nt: TGTGCCAGCAGCCCATCTGGAGGTTACAATGAGCAGTTCTTC
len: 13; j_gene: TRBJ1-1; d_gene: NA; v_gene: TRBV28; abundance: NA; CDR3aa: CASSFQGWAEAFF; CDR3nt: TGTGCCAGCAGTTTTCAGGGGTGGGCTGAAGCTTTCTTT
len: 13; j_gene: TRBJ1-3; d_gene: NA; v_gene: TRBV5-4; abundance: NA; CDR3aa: CASSIGQMDTIYF; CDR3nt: TGTGCCAGCAGCATAGGACAGATGGACACCATATATTTT
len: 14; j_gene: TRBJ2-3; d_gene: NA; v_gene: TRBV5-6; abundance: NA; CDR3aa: CASSLGTVTDTQYF; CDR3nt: TGTGCCAGCAGCTTGGGGACTGTCACAGATACGCAGTATTTT
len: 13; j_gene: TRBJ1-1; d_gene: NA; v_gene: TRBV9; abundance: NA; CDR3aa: CASRGAANTEAFF; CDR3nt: TGTGCCAGCAGGGGTGCAGCGAACACTGAAGCTTTCTTT
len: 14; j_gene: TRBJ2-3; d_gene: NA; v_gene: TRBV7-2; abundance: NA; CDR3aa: CASSADSGTDTQYF; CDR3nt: TGTGCCAGCAGCGCGGACAGCGGCACAGATACGCAGTATTTT